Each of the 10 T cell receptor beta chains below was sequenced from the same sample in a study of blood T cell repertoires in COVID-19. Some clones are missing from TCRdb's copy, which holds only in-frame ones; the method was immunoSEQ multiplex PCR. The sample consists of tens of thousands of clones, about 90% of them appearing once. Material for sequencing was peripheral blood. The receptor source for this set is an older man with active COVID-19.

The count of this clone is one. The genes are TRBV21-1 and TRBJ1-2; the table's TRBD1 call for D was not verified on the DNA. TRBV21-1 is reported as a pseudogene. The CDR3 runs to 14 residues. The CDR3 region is CASSKWTGGCGYTF. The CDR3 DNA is TGTGCCAGCAGCAAATGGACAGGGGGTTGCGGCTACACCTTC.

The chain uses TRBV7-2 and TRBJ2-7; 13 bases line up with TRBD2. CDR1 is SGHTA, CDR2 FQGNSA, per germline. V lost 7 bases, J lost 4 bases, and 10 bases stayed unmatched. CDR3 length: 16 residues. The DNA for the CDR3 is TGTGCCAGCACTGGGGGACTAGCGGGGAGCCAATACGAGCAGTACTTC. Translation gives CASTGGLAGSQYEQYF.

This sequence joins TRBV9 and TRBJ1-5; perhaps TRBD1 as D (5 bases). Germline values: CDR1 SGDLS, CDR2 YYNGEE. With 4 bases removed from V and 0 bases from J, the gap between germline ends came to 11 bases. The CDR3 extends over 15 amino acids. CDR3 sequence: CASSPRGGSNQPQHF. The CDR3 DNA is TGTGCCAGCAGCCCGCGGGGCGGTAGCAATCAGCCCCAGCATTTT.

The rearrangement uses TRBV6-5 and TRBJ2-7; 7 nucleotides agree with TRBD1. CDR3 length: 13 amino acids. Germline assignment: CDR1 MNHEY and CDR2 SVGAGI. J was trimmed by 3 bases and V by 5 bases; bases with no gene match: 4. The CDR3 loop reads CASSRQGNYEQYF. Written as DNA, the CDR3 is TGTGCCAGCAGTCGACAGGGAAACTACGAGCAGTACTTC.

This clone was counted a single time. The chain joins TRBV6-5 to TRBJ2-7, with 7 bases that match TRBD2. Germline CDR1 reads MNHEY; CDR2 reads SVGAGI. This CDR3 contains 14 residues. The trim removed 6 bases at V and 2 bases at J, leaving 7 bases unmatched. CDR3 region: CASRGLVKAYEQYF. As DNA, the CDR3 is TGTGCCAGCAGAGGACTAGTGAAGGCCTACGAGCAGTACTTC.

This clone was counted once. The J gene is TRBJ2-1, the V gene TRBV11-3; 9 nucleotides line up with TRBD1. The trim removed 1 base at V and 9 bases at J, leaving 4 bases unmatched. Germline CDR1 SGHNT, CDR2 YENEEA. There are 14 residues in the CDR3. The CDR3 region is CASSLGQGEGEQFF. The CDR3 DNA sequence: TGTGCCAGCAGCTTAGGACAGGGGGAGGGTGAGCAGTTCTTC.

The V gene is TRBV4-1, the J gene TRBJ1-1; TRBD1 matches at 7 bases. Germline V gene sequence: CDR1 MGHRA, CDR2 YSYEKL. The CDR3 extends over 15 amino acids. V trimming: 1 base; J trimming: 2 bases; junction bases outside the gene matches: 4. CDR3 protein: CASSQGRQGNTEAFF. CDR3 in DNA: TGCGCCAGCAGCCAAGGCCGACAGGGTAACACTGAAGCTTTCTTT.

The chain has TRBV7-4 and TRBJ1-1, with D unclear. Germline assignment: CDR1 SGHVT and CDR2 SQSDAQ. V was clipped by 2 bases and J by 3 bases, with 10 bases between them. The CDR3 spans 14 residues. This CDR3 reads CASSLPGWDTEAFF. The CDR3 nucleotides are TGTGCCAGCAGCTTACCGGGTTGGGACACTGAAGCTTTCTTT.

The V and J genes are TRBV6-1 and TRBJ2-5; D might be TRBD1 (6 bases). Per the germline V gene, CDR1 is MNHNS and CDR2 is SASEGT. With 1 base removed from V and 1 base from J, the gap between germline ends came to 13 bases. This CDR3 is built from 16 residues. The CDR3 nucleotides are TGTGCCAGCAGTGAAGGTATCAGGGGTATCCAAGAGACCCAGTACTTC. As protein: CASSEGIRGIQETQYF.

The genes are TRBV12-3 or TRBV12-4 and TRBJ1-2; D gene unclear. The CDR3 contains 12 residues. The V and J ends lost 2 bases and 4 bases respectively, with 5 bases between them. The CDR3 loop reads CASSLSRYGYTF. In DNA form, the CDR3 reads TGTGCCAGCAGTTTAAGCCGCTATGGCTACACCTTC.